The source of this T cell receptor (beta chain) is a study of shared clonotypes between healthy human individuals. Study-wide background: The donor pool was made up of a couple of women and three men aged 18 to 49. Study conclusions and caveats: For sorted subsets, rarefaction showed incomplete sequencing despite large depth. Generation probabilities were higher for clonotypes shared across all four sorted-subset donors than for unshared ones.

V lost 0 bases, J lost 4 bases, and 12 bases lay in between. Looked up from germline, CDR1 is MNHNY and CDR2 is SVGAGI (reference sequence). CDR3 size: 15 residues. Genomic DNA from each subset was divided evenly over several immunoSEQ plates. Clones were read by immunoSEQ multiplex PCR, and TCRdb kept only the in-frame ones, dropping some. The profile shows over 2 million clones, 85% to 95% of them singletons. Note on this clone: Its cognate antigen is unknown.

This chain uses TRBV6-6 with TRBJ1-2; TRBD1 might be the D (6 bases). The receptor comes from a man in his late teens or twenties in good health. Sequenced material: naive CD4+ T cells sorted from blood. The sample's subset: CD45RA+ positively selected. In DNA form, the CDR3 reads TGTGCCAGCAGTTACTCGCAGGGGAGGTCCTATGGCTACACCTTC. Amino acids: CASSYSQGRSYGYTF.